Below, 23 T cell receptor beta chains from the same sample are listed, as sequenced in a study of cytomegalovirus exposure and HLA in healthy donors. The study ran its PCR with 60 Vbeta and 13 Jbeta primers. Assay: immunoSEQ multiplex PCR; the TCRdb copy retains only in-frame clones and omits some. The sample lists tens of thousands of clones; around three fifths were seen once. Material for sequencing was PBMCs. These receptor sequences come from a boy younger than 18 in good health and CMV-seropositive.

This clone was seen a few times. The CDR3 DNA reads TGTGCCAGTAGTATAGATCCGACGGCTCCGGGGAACGGAAAACTGTTTTTT. This codes for CASSIDPTAPGNGKLFF. The chain employs TRBV19 and TRBJ1-4; D gene uncertain. Trimming stripped 0 bases from V and 10 bases from J, with 21 bases between. The germline gives CDR1 LNHDA, CDR2 SQIVND (reference sequence). CDR3 size: 17 residues.

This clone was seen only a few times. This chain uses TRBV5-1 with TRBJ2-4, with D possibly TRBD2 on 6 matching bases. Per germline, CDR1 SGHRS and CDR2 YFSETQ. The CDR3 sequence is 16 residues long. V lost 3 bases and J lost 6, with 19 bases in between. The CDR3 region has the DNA TGCGCCAGCAGCTGGGGGACTTTGACGGGGAGAAACATTCAGTACTTC. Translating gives CASSWGTLTGRNIQYF. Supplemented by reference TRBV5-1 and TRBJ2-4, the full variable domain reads KAGVTQTPRYLIKTRGQQVTLSCSPISGHRSVSWYQQTPGQGLQFLFEYFSETQRNKGNFPGRFSGRQFSNSRSEMNVSTLELGDSALYLCASSWGTLTGRNIQYFGAGTRLSVL.

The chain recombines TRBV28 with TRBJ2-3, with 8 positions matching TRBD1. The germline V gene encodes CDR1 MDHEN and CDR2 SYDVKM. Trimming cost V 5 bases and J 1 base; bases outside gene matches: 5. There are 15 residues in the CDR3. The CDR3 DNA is TGTGCCAGCAGTGTACCGGGACAGGGCACAGATACGCAGTATTTT. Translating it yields CASSVPGQGTDTQYF.

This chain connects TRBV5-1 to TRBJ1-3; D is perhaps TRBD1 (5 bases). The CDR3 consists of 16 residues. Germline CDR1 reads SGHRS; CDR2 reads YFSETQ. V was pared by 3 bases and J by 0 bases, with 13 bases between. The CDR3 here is CASSWGDERSGNTIYF. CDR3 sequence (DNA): TGCGCCAGCAGCTGGGGGGACGAGCGCTCTGGAAACACCATATATTTT.

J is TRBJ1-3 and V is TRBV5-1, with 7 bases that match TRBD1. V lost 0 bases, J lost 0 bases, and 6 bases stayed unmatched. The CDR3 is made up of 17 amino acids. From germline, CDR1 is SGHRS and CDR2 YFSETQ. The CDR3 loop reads CASSLVDRSLSGNTIYF. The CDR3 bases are TGCGCCAGCAGCTTGGTGGACAGGTCACTCTCTGGAAACACCATATATTTT.

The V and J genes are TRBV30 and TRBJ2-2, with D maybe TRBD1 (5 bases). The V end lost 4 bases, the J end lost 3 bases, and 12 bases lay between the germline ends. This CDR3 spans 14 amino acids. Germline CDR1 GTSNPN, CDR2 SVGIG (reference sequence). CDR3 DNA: TGTGCCTGGAAAGGGGCAGCGTACACCGGGGAGCTGTTTTTT. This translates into CAWKGAAYTGELFF.

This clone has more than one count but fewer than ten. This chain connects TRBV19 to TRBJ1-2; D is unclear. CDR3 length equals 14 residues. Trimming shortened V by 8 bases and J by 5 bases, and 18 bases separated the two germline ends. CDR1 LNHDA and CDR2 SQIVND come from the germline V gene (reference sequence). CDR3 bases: TGTGCCAGTGTCCCTGCGGGCAGGCTATATGGCTACACCTTC. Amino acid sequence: CASVPAGRLYGYTF.

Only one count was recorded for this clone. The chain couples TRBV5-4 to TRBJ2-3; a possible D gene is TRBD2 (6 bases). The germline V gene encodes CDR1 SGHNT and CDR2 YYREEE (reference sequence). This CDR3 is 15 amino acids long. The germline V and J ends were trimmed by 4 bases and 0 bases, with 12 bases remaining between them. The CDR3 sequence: CASSLGLASTDTQYF. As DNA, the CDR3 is TGTGCCAGCAGCCTGGGACTCGCTAGCACAGATACGCAGTATTTT.

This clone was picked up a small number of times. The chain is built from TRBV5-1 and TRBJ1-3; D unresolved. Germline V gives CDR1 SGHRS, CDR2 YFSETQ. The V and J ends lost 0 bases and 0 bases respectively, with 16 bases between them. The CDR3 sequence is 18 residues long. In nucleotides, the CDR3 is TGCGCCAGCAGCTTGGGGGTGCTCAGACTTAACTCTGGAAACACCATATATTTT. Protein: CASSLGVLRLNSGNTIYF.

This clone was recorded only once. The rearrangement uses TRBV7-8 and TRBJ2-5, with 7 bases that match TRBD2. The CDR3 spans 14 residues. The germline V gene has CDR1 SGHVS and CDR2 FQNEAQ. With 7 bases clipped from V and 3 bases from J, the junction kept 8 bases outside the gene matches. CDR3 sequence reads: CASNMGGNEETQYF. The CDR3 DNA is TGTGCCAGCAACATGGGAGGGAATGAAGAGACCCAGTACTTC.

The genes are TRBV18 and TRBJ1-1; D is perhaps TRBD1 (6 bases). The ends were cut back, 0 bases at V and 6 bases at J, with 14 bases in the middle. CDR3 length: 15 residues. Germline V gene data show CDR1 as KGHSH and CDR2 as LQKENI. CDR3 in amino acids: CASSPPSVQGAEAFF. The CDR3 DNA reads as TGTGCCAGCTCACCACCGTCGGTACAGGGTGCTGAAGCTTTCTTT.

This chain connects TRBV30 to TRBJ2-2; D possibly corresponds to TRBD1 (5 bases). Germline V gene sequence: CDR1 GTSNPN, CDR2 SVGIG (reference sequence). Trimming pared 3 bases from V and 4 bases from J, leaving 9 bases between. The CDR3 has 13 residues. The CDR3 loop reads CAWRGQSTGELFF. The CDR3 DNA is TGTGCCTGGAGAGGACAATCCACCGGGGAGCTGTTTTTT.

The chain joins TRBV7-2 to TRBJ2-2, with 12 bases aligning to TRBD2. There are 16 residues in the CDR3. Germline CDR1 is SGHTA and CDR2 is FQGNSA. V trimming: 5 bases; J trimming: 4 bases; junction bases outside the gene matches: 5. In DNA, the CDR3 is TGTGCCAGCAGCGTTCTAGCGGGAGGGCTCACCGGGGAGCTGTTTTTT. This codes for CASSVLAGGLTGELFF.

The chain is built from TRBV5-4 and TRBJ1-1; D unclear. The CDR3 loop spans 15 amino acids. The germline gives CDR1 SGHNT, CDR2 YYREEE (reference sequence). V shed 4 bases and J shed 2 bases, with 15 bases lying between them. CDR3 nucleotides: TGTGCCAGCAGCCCAAACCGGGAATTTAACACTGAAGCTTTCTTT. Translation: CASSPNREFNTEAFF.

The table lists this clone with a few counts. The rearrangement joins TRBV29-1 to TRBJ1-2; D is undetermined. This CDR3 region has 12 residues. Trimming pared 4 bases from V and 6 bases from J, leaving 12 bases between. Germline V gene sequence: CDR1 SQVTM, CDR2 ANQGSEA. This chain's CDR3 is CSVGSPRNGYTF. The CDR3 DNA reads TGCAGCGTTGGCAGCCCGAGGAATGGCTACACCTTC.

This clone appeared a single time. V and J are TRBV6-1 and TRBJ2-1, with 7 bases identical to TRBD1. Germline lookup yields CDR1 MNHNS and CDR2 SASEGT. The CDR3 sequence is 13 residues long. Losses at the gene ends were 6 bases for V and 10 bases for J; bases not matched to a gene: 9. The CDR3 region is CASSRGQASEQFF. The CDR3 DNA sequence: TGTGCCAGCAGCCGCGGACAGGCAAGCGAGCAGTTCTTC.

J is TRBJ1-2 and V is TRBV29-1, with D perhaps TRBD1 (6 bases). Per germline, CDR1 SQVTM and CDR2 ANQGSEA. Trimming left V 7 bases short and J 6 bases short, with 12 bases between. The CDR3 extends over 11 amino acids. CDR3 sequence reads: CSAPKGDGYTF. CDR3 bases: TGCAGCGCCCCGAAGGGGGATGGCTACACCTTC.

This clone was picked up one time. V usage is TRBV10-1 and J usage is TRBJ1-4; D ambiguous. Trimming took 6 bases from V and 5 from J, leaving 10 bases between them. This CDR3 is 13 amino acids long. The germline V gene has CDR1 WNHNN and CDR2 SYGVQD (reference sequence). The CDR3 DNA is TGCGCCAGCAGGAGTCAAGTAAATGAAAAACTGTTTTTT. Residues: CASRSQVNEKLFF.

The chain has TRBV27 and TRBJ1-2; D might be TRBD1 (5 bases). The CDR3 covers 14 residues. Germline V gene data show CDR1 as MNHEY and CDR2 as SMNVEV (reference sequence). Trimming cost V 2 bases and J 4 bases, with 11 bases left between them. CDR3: CASSLAGECYGYTF. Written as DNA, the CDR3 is TGTGCCAGCAGTTTAGCGGGGGAGTGCTATGGCTACACCTTC.

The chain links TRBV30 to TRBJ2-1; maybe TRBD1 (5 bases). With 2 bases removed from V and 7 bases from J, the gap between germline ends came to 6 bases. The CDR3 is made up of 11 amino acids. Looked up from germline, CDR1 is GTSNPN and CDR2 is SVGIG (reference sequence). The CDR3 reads CAWSPGNEQFF. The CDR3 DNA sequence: TGTGCCTGGAGTCCAGGGAATGAGCAGTTCTTC.

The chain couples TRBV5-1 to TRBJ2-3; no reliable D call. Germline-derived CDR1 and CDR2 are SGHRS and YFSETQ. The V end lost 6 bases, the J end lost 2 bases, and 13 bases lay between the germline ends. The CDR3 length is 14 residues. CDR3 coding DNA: TGCGCCAGCACTCCGGTACTCTACACAGATACGCAGTATTTT. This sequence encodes CASTPVLYTDTQYF.

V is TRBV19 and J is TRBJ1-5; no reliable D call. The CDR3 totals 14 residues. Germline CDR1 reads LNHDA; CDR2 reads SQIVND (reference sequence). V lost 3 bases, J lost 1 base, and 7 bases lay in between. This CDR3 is CASSIIRSNQPQHF. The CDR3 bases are TGTGCCAGTAGTATCATCCGGAGCAATCAGCCCCAGCATTTT.

CDR3 region: CASTRQGIDGYTF. CDR3 coding DNA: TGTGCCAGCACTCGGCAGGGAATAGATGGCTACACCTTC. The chain is built from TRBV6-5 and TRBJ1-2, with TRBD1 as a possible D gene (5 bases). The CDR3 totals 13 residues. Trimming stripped 7 bases from V and 6 bases from J, with 15 bases between. Germline loops: CDR1 MNHEY, CDR2 SVGAGI.